This is a list of T cell receptor beta chains from one sample in a study of T cell repertoires in cytomegalovirus infection. For these receptors, no antigen is known. TCRdb re-called the reads with MiXCR, one entry per CDR3 protein. The sample holds under 95,000 distinct CDR3 sequences, about 44% seen once. The sequencing here drew on CD8+ T cells from cultured PBMCs, taken from culture after CMV antigen stimulation. These receptors originate from a human donor in good health (CMV status not recorded). Some clones in this sample may be carry-over from other donors' samples. Each CDR3 is given with its conserved first and last residue. Fields, in order: CDR3 protein, CDR3 DNA, V gene, D gene, CDR3 length, J gene, clone size. D genes are given only for firm matches. Clone size is stated in some rows and not others, as once, few, many or a class when expanded.

CDR3: CASSPEGTNYNEQFF
DNA: TGTGCCAGCAGCCCAGAGGGGACTAACTACAATGAGCAGTTCTTC
V: TRBV7-6
D: TRBD2
length: 15
J: TRBJ2-1
size: NA

CDR3: CASSYSGTTDTQYF
DNA: TGTGCCAGTAGTTATAGCGGGACAACAGATACGCAGTATTTT
V: TRBV19
D: TRBD2
length: 14
J: TRBJ2-3
size: NA

CDR3: CASSQRQGPYQETQYF
DNA: TGTGCCAGTAGCCAAAGACAGGGACCCTACCAAGAGACCCAGTACTTC
V: TRBV19
D: TRBD1
length: 16
J: TRBJ2-5
size: NA

CDR3: CASSPTPTDTQYF
DNA: TGTGCCAGCTCACCAACTCCGACAGATACGCAGTATTTT
V: TRBV18
D: NA
length: 13
J: TRBJ2-3
size: NA

CDR3: CASSFKQGVYGYTF
DNA: TGTGCCAGCAGTTTTAAGCAGGGGGTCTATGGCTACACCTTC
V: TRBV12-3/TRBV12-4
D: TRBD1
length: 14
J: TRBJ1-2
size: NA

CDR3: CASSLSAAELFF
DNA: TGTGCCAGCAGTTTATCAGCCGCGGAGCTGTTTTTT
V: TRBV28
D: NA
length: 12
J: TRBJ2-2
size: few

CDR3: CASSFSTGRTEAFF
DNA: TGTGCCAGCAGCTTTTCCACAGGTCGGACTGAAGCTTTCTTT
V: TRBV7-9
D: NA
length: 14
J: TRBJ1-1
size: few

CDR3: CASTLTLAEILTDTQYF
DNA: TGTGCCAGCACCTTAACCCTAGCGGAAATCCTCACAGATACGCAGTATTTT
V: TRBV6-1
D: TRBD2
length: 17
J: TRBJ2-3
size: NA

CDR3: CASSRAGELFF
DNA: TGTGCCAGCAGTCGAGCCGGGGAGCTGTTTTTT
V: TRBV27
D: NA
length: 11
J: TRBJ2-2
size: NA

CDR3: CASSPKGASPYEQYF
DNA: TGTGCCAGCAGCCCTAAGGGGGCGAGTCCCTACGAGCAGTACTTC
V: TRBV7-9
D: TRBD1
length: 15
J: TRBJ2-7
size: NA

CDR3: CASSWTDTEAFF
DNA: TGTGCCAGCAGTTGGACAGACACTGAAGCTTTCTTT
V: TRBV2
D: NA
length: 12
J: TRBJ1-1
size: NA

CDR3: CASRRGILVEAFF
DNA: TGTGCCAGCAGACGGGGGATCCTTGTTGAAGCTTTCTTT
V: TRBV27
D: NA
length: 13
J: TRBJ1-1
size: few

CDR3: CAISAGWGEETQYF
DNA: TGTGCCATCAGCGCGGGCTGGGGTGAGGAGACCCAGTACTTC
V: TRBV10-3
D: NA
length: 14
J: TRBJ2-5
size: NA

CDR3: CASSLEPGGVWTEAFF
DNA: TGTGCCAGCAGCTTAGAGCCAGGGGGAGTGTGGACTGAAGCTTTCTTT
V: TRBV7-2
D: TRBD1
length: 16
J: TRBJ1-1
size: many

CDR3: CASSQSQGGPGNTIYF
DNA: TGTGCCAGCAGTCAATCTCAGGGAGGACCTGGAAACACCATATATTTT
V: TRBV28
D: NA
length: 16
J: TRBJ1-3
size: NA

CDR3: CASSFSGRDGNEQFF
DNA: TGCGCCAGCAGTTTTAGCGGGAGGGATGGGAATGAGCAGTTCTTC
V: TRBV5-1
D: TRBD2
length: 15
J: TRBJ2-1
size: NA

CDR3: CASSLGPGSGANVLTF
DNA: TGTGCCAGCAGCTTAGGGCCAGGGTCTGGGGCCAACGTCCTGACTTTC
V: TRBV7-9
D: NA
length: 16
J: TRBJ2-6
size: NA

CDR3: CASSSDGGWGQPQHF
DNA: TGTGCCAGCAGCTCAGACGGGGGATGGGGTCAGCCCCAGCATTTT
V: TRBV7-8
D: NA
length: 15
J: TRBJ1-5
size: few

CDR3: CAISESLYEQYF
DNA: TGTGCCATCAGTGAGTCACTGTACGAGCAGTACTTC
V: TRBV10-3
D: NA
length: 12
J: TRBJ2-7
size: few

CDR3: CASSFEGALRYEQYF
DNA: TGTGCCAGCAGCTTTGAGGGGGCGCTCCGATACGAGCAGTACTTC
V: TRBV13
D: TRBD1
length: 15
J: TRBJ2-7
size: NA

CDR3: CASSELSGRYTEAFF
DNA: TGTGCCAGCAGTGAATTATCAGGGAGATACACTGAAGCTTTCTTT
V: TRBV25-1
D: NA
length: 15
J: TRBJ1-1
size: NA

CDR3: CAIKAGGPETQYF
DNA: TGTGCCATCAAAGCGGGGGGGCCGGAGACCCAGTACTTC
V: TRBV10-3
D: TRBD2
length: 13
J: TRBJ2-5
size: NA

CDR3: CASRLRAGDDSNSPLHF
DNA: TGTGCCAGCAGACTCAGGGCAGGGGATGATAGTAATTCACCCCTCCACTTT
V: TRBV4-2
D: NA
length: 17
J: TRBJ1-6
size: once

CDR3: CASSLGAPGANVLTF
DNA: TGTGCCAGCAGCTTAGGGGCCCCTGGGGCCAACGTCCTGACTTTC
V: TRBV7-2
D: NA
length: 15
J: TRBJ2-6
size: few

CDR3: CASSPPPRAELSNQPQHF
DNA: TGTGCCAGCAGTCCACCACCACGGGCCGAATTGAGCAATCAGCCCCAGCATTTT
V: TRBV28
D: NA
length: 18
J: TRBJ1-5
size: NA

CDR3: CASSLARGRTEAFF
DNA: TGTGCCAGCAGCTTGGCCAGGGGGAGGACTGAAGCTTTCTTT
V: TRBV5-4
D: TRBD1
length: 14
J: TRBJ1-1
size: NA

CDR3: CASSIGQGANTGELFF
DNA: TGTGCCAGCAGCATTGGACAGGGGGCGAACACCGGGGAGCTGTTTTTT
V: TRBV9
D: TRBD1
length: 16
J: TRBJ2-2
size: NA

CDR3: CAAGPFGTSTDTQYF
DNA: TGTGCCGCCGGACCGTTCGGGACGTCCACAGATACGCAGTATTTT
V: TRBV6-5
D: NA
length: 15
J: TRBJ2-3
size: few

CDR3: CASSPHGGGGYTF
DNA: TGTGCCAGTAGTCCCCACGGAGGCGGGGGCTACACCTTC
V: TRBV19
D: NA
length: 13
J: TRBJ1-2
size: NA

CDR3: CASSFPPRTSGVDEQFF
DNA: TGTGCCAGCAGCTTCCCTCCCAGGACTAGCGGGGTGGATGAGCAGTTCTTC
V: TRBV7-4
D: TRBD2
length: 17
J: TRBJ2-1
size: few

CDR3: CASSFTSGGRKNIQYF
DNA: TGTGCCAGCAGCTTTACTAGCGGGGGGCGAAAAAACATTCAGTACTTC
V: TRBV7-9
D: TRBD2
length: 16
J: TRBJ2-4
size: few

CDR3: CASRTLAGVHNEQFF
DNA: TGCGCCAGCAGAACACTAGCGGGAGTCCACAATGAGCAGTTCTTC
V: TRBV27
D: TRBD2
length: 15
J: TRBJ2-1
size: NA

CDR3: CASSAHGTGIQETQYF
DNA: TGTGCCAGCAGCGCCCACGGGACAGGGATTCAAGAGACCCAGTACTTC
V: TRBV7-9
D: TRBD1
length: 16
J: TRBJ2-5
size: many

CDR3: CASSPTGTPELYEQYF
DNA: TGTGCCAGCAGTCCTACGGGGACTCCCGAGCTCTACGAGCAGTACTTC
V: TRBV28
D: NA
length: 16
J: TRBJ2-7
size: NA

CDR3: CASSVSGGPSYEQYF
DNA: TGTGCCAGCAGCGTATCCGGGGGTCCCTCCTACGAGCAGTACTTC
V: TRBV7-9
D: NA
length: 15
J: TRBJ2-7
size: NA

CDR3: CSALTGMNTEAFF
DNA: TGCAGTGCCTTGACAGGGATGAACACTGAAGCTTTCTTT
V: TRBV20-1
D: TRBD1
length: 13
J: TRBJ1-1
size: NA

CDR3: CASSQDYSTGQPQHF
DNA: TGTGCCAGCAGCCAAGATTACAGCACCGGTCAGCCCCAGCATTTT
V: TRBV4-2
D: NA
length: 15
J: TRBJ1-5
size: few

CDR3: CASSRASDQPQHF
DNA: TGTGCCAGCAGCCGGGCCTCCGATCAGCCCCAGCATTTT
V: TRBV7-3
D: NA
length: 13
J: TRBJ1-5
size: few

CDR3: CASSRAGRGSYEQYF
DNA: TGTGCCAGCAGTAGAGCGGGACGGGGCTCCTACGAGCAGTACTTC
V: TRBV9
D: TRBD2
length: 15
J: TRBJ2-7
size: NA

CDR3: CASSLIGDRVYEQYF
DNA: TGTGCCAGCAGTTTAATAGGAGACAGGGTCTACGAGCAGTACTTC
V: TRBV28
D: TRBD1
length: 15
J: TRBJ2-7
size: NA

CDR3: CASSPVLSGAPLHF
DNA: TGTGCCAGCAGCCCCGTTTTATCCGGCGCACCCCTCCACTTT
V: TRBV7-2
D: NA
length: 14
J: TRBJ1-6
size: few

CDR3: CASSYRESYNEQFF
DNA: TGTGCCAGCAGTTACCGAGAATCCTACAATGAGCAGTTCTTC
V: TRBV27
D: NA
length: 14
J: TRBJ2-1
size: NA

CDR3: CAPTRAAYEQYF
DNA: TGTGCTCCGACCCGTGCGGCGTACGAGCAGTACTTC
V: TRBV2
D: NA
length: 12
J: TRBJ2-7
size: once

CDR3: CASSVEGSWRANYGYTF
DNA: TGTGCCAGCAGCGTAGAGGGCAGTTGGAGAGCTAACTATGGCTACACCTTC
V: TRBV9
D: NA
length: 17
J: TRBJ1-2
size: few

CDR3: CASRGGNTGELFF
DNA: TGCGCCAGCAGGGGGGGGAACACCGGGGAGCTGTTTTTT
V: TRBV4-3
D: NA
length: 13
J: TRBJ2-2
size: NA